One T cell receptor beta chain is described in this entry. The data were obtained in a study of control samples from healthy donors and cancer patients. TCRdb's table, derived via immunoSEQ multiplex PCR, lists solely in-frame clones and lacks some. Of around 70,000 clones listed, 94% were seen once; the top ten hold 2.8%. CDR3 size: 14 residues. Looked up from germline, CDR1 is SNHLY and CDR2 is FYNNEI. V gave up 6 bases and J gave up 7 bases, with 13 bases separating them. The sequence came from a woman aged 25-40 years in good health. Sequencing was carried out using blood. The rearrangement uses TRBV2 and TRBJ2-6; D perhaps matches TRBD1 (5 bases). CDR3 residues: CASRTLTDANVLTF. The CDR3 bases are TGTGCCAGCAGAACTTTGACAGACGCCAACGTCCTGACTTTC.